Listed below are T cell receptor beta chains from one sample, sequenced in a study of beta chain features in type 1 diabetes. This table comes from immunoSEQ multiplex PCR, and its TCRdb copy is limited to in-frame clones, with some not included. The table shows about 250,000 clones, with approximately 14% occurring only once. The sequenced sample was naive CD4+ T cells from blood. Receptors originate from a woman aged 40 to 50 in good health. CDR3s leave out the opening cysteine and the closing phenylalanine or tryptophan. Each record gives: J gene, D gene, V gene, CDR3 protein. D genes are given only for firm matches.

J gene: TRBJ1-3
D gene: -
V gene: TRBV5-1
CDR3 protein: ASSLGDRGNTIY

J gene: TRBJ2-1
D gene: TRBD2
V gene: TRBV5-1
CDR3 protein: ASSLIGSGGGLGNEQF

J gene: TRBJ2-3
D gene: TRBD2
V gene: TRBV9
CDR3 protein: ASSGRGGADTQY

J gene: TRBJ1-5
D gene: TRBD1
V gene: TRBV7-8
CDR3 protein: ASSSGQGVNQPQH

J gene: TRBJ1-1
D gene: -
V gene: TRBV7-2
CDR3 protein: ASSLVPGGQGWNTEAF

J gene: TRBJ1-4
D gene: -
V gene: TRBV18
CDR3 protein: ASSEQATNEKLF

J gene: TRBJ2-7
D gene: -
V gene: TRBV7-9
CDR3 protein: ASSASRGAQSYEQY

J gene: TRBJ1-1
D gene: -
V gene: TRBV4-1
CDR3 protein: ASNRMADRNTEAF

J gene: TRBJ2-7
D gene: -
V gene: TRBV18
CDR3 protein: ASSPVVTALTDEQY

J gene: TRBJ1-1
D gene: -
V gene: TRBV2
CDR3 protein: ASNRDLEAF

J gene: TRBJ2-2
D gene: TRBD1
V gene: TRBV5-1
CDR3 protein: ASSSRTGNTGELF

J gene: TRBJ2-3
D gene: TRBD2
V gene: TRBV10-3
CDR3 protein: AISEGVAGRTDTQY

J gene: TRBJ2-3
D gene: TRBD2
V gene: TRBV7-9
CDR3 protein: ASSPGVAGLDTQY

J gene: TRBJ2-3
D gene: TRBD2
V gene: TRBV5-1
CDR3 protein: ASSLGASGVEDTQY

J gene: TRBJ2-2
D gene: -
V gene: TRBV4-1
CDR3 protein: ASRQGGTGELF

J gene: TRBJ1-2
D gene: TRBD1
V gene: TRBV10-2
CDR3 protein: ASVAGQASGYT

J gene: TRBJ2-7
D gene: -
V gene: TRBV7-9
CDR3 protein: ASSGGYPEGRPMGEQY

J gene: TRBJ1-5
D gene: -
V gene: TRBV7-2
CDR3 protein: ASSSREGQPQH

J gene: TRBJ2-1
D gene: TRBD2
V gene: TRBV10-3
CDR3 protein: AIGETEGRGNEQF

J gene: TRBJ2-2
D gene: TRBD2
V gene: TRBV6-1
CDR3 protein: ASSSGGAGELF

J gene: TRBJ1-1
D gene: -
V gene: TRBV18
CDR3 protein: ASSQDTAYTEAF

J gene: TRBJ2-3
D gene: -
V gene: TRBV6-5
CDR3 protein: ASSYTTHTDTQY

J gene: TRBJ1-1
D gene: TRBD1
V gene: TRBV18
CDR3 protein: ASSPLGTGGYTEAF

J gene: TRBJ2-7
D gene: TRBD2
V gene: TRBV5-4
CDR3 protein: ASRPGLAGAYEQY

J gene: TRBJ2-3
D gene: -
V gene: TRBV15
CDR3 protein: ATRVDSYLDTQY

J gene: TRBJ2-7
D gene: TRBD1
V gene: TRBV2
CDR3 protein: ASRRDRGYEQY

J gene: TRBJ2-5
D gene: -
V gene: TRBV6-5
CDR3 protein: ASSPSGVASQTQY

J gene: TRBJ2-5
D gene: -
V gene: TRBV5-1
CDR3 protein: ASSPQGSKETQY

J gene: TRBJ2-7
D gene: -
V gene: TRBV5-1
CDR3 protein: ASSPGLVYEQY

J gene: TRBJ1-1
D gene: -
V gene: TRBV5-6
CDR3 protein: ASSLPFGGTEAF

J gene: TRBJ2-5
D gene: -
V gene: TRBV4-1
CDR3 protein: ASSQESTGRVTQY

J gene: TRBJ2-7
D gene: -
V gene: TRBV6-1
CDR3 protein: ASSEARLAKQY

J gene: TRBJ1-1
D gene: -
V gene: TRBV4-2
CDR3 protein: ASSQDPDSALGGNTEAF

J gene: TRBJ2-1
D gene: TRBD2
V gene: TRBV7-2
CDR3 protein: ASSPLSGGNNEQF

J gene: TRBJ2-7
D gene: -
V gene: TRBV7-2
CDR3 protein: ASSLQTGLYEQY

J gene: TRBJ1-5
D gene: -
V gene: TRBV27
CDR3 protein: ASRQGGQPQH

J gene: TRBJ1-2
D gene: -
V gene: TRBV5-1
CDR3 protein: ASSPTGGSYGYT

J gene: TRBJ1-5
D gene: TRBD1
V gene: TRBV6-1
CDR3 protein: ASSDNLGQVIEPQH

J gene: TRBJ2-7
D gene: TRBD1
V gene: TRBV5-6
CDR3 protein: ASSRGQGAYEQY

J gene: TRBJ2-3
D gene: TRBD2
V gene: TRBV11-2
CDR3 protein: ASSQTGSGGIDTQY

J gene: TRBJ2-3
D gene: TRBD2
V gene: TRBV7-2
CDR3 protein: ASSLRRGGFKYTQY

J gene: TRBJ2-1
D gene: -
V gene: TRBV23-1
CDR3 protein: ASSPAGDEPNEQF

J gene: TRBJ1-2
D gene: -
V gene: TRBV6-5
CDR3 protein: ASVTVDYGYT

J gene: TRBJ2-7
D gene: -
V gene: TRBV5-1
CDR3 protein: ASSLDRGGGPYEQY

J gene: TRBJ1-1
D gene: -
V gene: TRBV4-1
CDR3 protein: ASSQEGGTEAF

J gene: TRBJ2-2
D gene: -
V gene: TRBV5-1
CDR3 protein: ASSLSGWRELF

J gene: TRBJ1-5
D gene: -
V gene: TRBV7-2
CDR3 protein: ASSAQQGYQPQH

J gene: TRBJ2-1
D gene: TRBD1
V gene: TRBV5-6
CDR3 protein: ASSYADRGGEQF

J gene: TRBJ2-7
D gene: -
V gene: TRBV7-9
CDR3 protein: ASSLDRVPYEQY

J gene: TRBJ1-2
D gene: -
V gene: TRBV10-3
CDR3 protein: AISGYKGNYGYT

J gene: TRBJ2-3
D gene: TRBD2
V gene: TRBV6-1
CDR3 protein: ASSASSGGSTDTQY

J gene: TRBJ2-7
D gene: TRBD2
V gene: TRBV13
CDR3 protein: ASRELGSGGSYEQY

J gene: TRBJ2-1
D gene: TRBD2
V gene: TRBV11-2
CDR3 protein: ASSFPSGGIDNEQF

J gene: TRBJ2-5
D gene: TRBD2
V gene: TRBV5-4
CDR3 protein: ASSLRTSGGAAETQY

J gene: TRBJ1-2
D gene: -
V gene: TRBV6-5
CDR3 protein: ASSQRFQGRGYT

J gene: TRBJ1-1
D gene: TRBD1
V gene: TRBV18
CDR3 protein: ASSPLGTAGQGGNTEAF

J gene: TRBJ2-1
D gene: -
V gene: TRBV10-3
CDR3 protein: AINGGNSYNEQF

J gene: TRBJ2-7
D gene: -
V gene: TRBV28
CDR3 protein: ASSSRDEQY